The present T cell receptor (beta chain) was sequenced within a study of CD8+ T cells in alopecia areata. Study summary: Those patients who were treated received oral tofacitinib, which was given at 5 to 10 mg twice daily for moderate-to-severe alopecia areata.

This CDR3 region has 16 residues. The germline V gene has CDR1 MNHEY and CDR2 SMNVEV (reference sequence). After removal of 6 bases from V and 3 bases from J, the junction contained 5 bases not matched to a gene. cDNA reverse transcribed from extracted RNA served as the sequencing template. TCRdb keeps only in-frame clones here, not all; method: immunoSEQ multiplex PCR. Found here are approximately 210,000 clones, roughly 60% of them singletons; the top ten hold under 1.5%. Comment on this clone: The antigen remains undetermined.

Treatment denoted: oral pan-JAK inhibitor, 5-10 mg twice daily. Lesional scalp punch biopsies and peripheral blood were collected from alopecia areata patients. General observations from the study: In scalp and blood during tofacitinib, many expanded lesional clones persisted.

This clonotype originated in a human donor with alopecia areata. The rearrangement joins TRBV27 to TRBJ2-2; 12 bases agree with TRBD2. This material consisted of CD4+ T cells sorted from blood, taken around week 50, from a patient treated with tofacitinib. The CDR3 DNA follows: TGTGCCAGCAGCCCAACTAGCGGGGGGTACACCGGGGAGCTGTTTTTT. It yields the protein CASSPTSGGYTGELFF.